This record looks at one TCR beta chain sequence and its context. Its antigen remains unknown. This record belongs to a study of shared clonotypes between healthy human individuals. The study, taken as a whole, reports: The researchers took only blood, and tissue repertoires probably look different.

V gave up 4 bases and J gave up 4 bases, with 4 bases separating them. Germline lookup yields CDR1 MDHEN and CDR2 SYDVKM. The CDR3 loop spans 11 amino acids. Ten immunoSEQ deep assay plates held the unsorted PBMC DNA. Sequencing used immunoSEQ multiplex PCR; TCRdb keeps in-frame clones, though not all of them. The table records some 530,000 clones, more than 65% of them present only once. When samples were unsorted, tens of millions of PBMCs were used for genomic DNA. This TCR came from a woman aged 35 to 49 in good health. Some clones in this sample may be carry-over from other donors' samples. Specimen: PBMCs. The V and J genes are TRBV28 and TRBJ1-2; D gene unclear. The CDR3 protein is CASSWAYGYTF. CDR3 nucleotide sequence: TGTGCCAGCAGTTGGGCCTATGGCTACACCTTC.